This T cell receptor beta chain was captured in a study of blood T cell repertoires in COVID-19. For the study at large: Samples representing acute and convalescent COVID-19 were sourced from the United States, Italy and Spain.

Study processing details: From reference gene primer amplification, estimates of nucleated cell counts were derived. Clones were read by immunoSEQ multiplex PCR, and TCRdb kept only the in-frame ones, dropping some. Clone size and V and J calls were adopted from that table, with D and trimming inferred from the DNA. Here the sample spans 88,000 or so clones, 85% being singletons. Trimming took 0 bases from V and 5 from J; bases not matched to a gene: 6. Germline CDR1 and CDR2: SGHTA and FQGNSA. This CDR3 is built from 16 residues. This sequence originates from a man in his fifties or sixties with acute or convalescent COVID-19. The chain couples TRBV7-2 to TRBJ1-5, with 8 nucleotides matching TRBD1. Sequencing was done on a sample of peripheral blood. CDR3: CASSLAGQGWDQPQHF. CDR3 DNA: TGTGCCAGCAGCTTAGCAGGACAGGGATGGGATCAGCCCCAGCATTTT.